This TCR beta chain was identified during a study of cytomegalovirus exposure and HLA in healthy donors. The PCR used 60 Vbeta and 13 Jbeta primers. This table comes from immunoSEQ multiplex PCR, and its TCRdb copy is limited to in-frame clones, with some not included. The sample lists hundreds of thousands of clones; 77% were seen once. The CDR3 spans 14 residues. Germline CDR1 is SGHRS and CDR2 is YFSETQ. With V trimmed by 4 bases and J by 3 bases, 3 bases remained unmatched. V is TRBV5-1 and J is TRBJ2-3; 9 nucleotides agree with TRBD1. Sequences were obtained from PBMCs. The receptor's source is a woman aged 55 to 70 in good health and CMV-seropositive. Here the CDR3 DNA reads TGCGCCAGCAGCATTGGACAGGGGACAGATACGCAGTATTTT. It yields the protein CASSIGQGTDTQYF. The whole variable domain, filled in from reference TRBV5-1 and TRBJ2-3, reads KAGVTQTPRYLIKTRGQQVTLSCSPISGHRSVSWYQQTPGQGLQFLFEYFSETQRNKGNFPGRFSGRQFSNSRSEMNVSTLELGDSALYLCASSIGQGTDTQYFGPGTRLTVL.